The 28 T cell receptor beta chains reported below all come from one sample, sequenced in a study of patients and donors after allogeneic stem cell transplantation. TCRdb reprocessed the RT-PCR reads via MiXCR and lists one record per CDR3 protein. The sample holds about 110,000 distinct CDR3 sequences; over 30% are singletons and the top ten take 27%. The sequencing input was blood, either unsorted or a sorted T cell fraction (not recorded which). These receptors all come from a human donor who was either an allogeneic HSCT recipient or a stem cell or donor lymphocyte infusion donor (not recorded which). It is not recorded whose cells these are; they may come from a transplant donor.

The chain links TRBV20-1 to TRBJ1-3; TRBD1 matches at 9 bases. Germline V gene sequence: CDR1 DFQATT, CDR2 SNEGSKA (reference sequence). The CDR3 loop spans 15 amino acids. V gave up 3 bases and J gave up 4 bases; unmatched junction bases: 7. The CDR3 sequence: CSASDPGQGGNTIYF. In DNA form, the CDR3 reads TGCAGTGCTAGTGACCCGGGACAGGGAGGAAACACCATATATTTT.

The sample holds a few counts of this clonotype. The rearrangement links TRBV12-3 or TRBV12-4 to TRBJ2-3; 8 bases line up with TRBD2. Trimming removed 5 bases from V and 5 bases from J; junction bases left unmatched: 15. CDR3 size: 17 residues. CDR3 in amino acids: CASSPSTPKAGVDTQYF. DNA for the CDR3: TGTGCCAGCAGTCCCTCGACCCCAAAAGCGGGAGTAGATACGCAGTATTTT.

Note on this clonotype: An end of the junction differs from the germline gene, which may be a read error. The chain combines TRBV7-7 with TRBJ2-4; TRBD2 might be the D (5 bases). This CDR3 is 14 amino acids long. Looked up from germline, CDR1 is SSHAT and CDR2 is FNYEAQ (reference sequence). CDR3 protein: CASSFAGLKNIQYF. Written as DNA, the CDR3 is TGTGCTAGCAGCTTTGCGGGCTTAAAAAACATTCAGTACTTC.

The rearrangement uses TRBV28 and TRBJ1-4; D possibly corresponds to TRBD1 (5 bases). From germline, CDR1 is MDHEN and CDR2 SYDVKM. Trimming removed 8 bases at V and 6 bases at J, with 13 bases between. The length of the CDR3 is 13 residues. The CDR3 reads CASRWGEDEKLFF. CDR3 nucleotide sequence: TGTGCCAGCCGTTGGGGGGAGGATGAAAAACTGTTTTTT.

This clonotype showed up just a few times. J is TRBJ2-7 and V is TRBV28; D ambiguous. Germline CDR1 MDHEN, CDR2 SYDVKM. Trimming removed 5 bases from V and 2 bases from J, with 10 bases in between. The CDR3 is 13 residues long. The CDR3 bases are TGTGCCAGCAGTCGGGCCCGTCCCTACGAGCAGTACTTC. The encoded protein is CASSRARPYEQYF.

The chain carries TRBV11-2 and TRBJ2-1, with D perhaps matching TRBD2 (6 bases). CDR1 and CDR2 (germline): SGHAT, FQNNGV. V lost 1 base to trimming and J lost 9 bases, with 13 bases between them. The CDR3 is made up of 14 amino acids. This CDR3 reads CASSLGTTGGEQFF. In nucleotides, the CDR3 is TGTGCCAGCAGCTTAGGGACTACAGGCGGTGAGCAGTTCTTC.

CDR3 bases: TGTGCCAGCAGCCAAGAGACAGCATCAAACAATGAGCAGTTCTTC. Translation gives CASSQETASNNEQFF. V usage is TRBV27 and J usage is TRBJ2-1; possible D gene TRBD1, 5 bases. There are 15 residues in the CDR3. The germline V gene encodes CDR1 MNHEY and CDR2 SMNVEV (reference sequence). With 6 bases removed from V and 5 bases from J, the gap between germline ends came to 17 bases.

This clonotype was seen only a few times. The chain is built from TRBV18 and TRBJ1-1, with D perhaps TRBD1 (6 bases). Germline V lookup: CDR1 KGHSH, CDR2 LQKENI. V was pared by 2 bases and J by 7 bases, with 14 bases between. The CDR3 loop spans 14 amino acids. CDR3 loop: CASSPGRQGSEAFF. The CDR3 DNA sequence: TGTGCCAGCTCACCAGGGCGGCAGGGGAGTGAAGCTTTCTTT.

The rearrangement links TRBV12-3 or TRBV12-4 to TRBJ2-1; D remains unclear. Trimming stripped 7 bases from V and 8 bases from J, with 18 bases between. The CDR3 runs 14 residues. The CDR3 reads CASTPGRLLDEQFF. For the CDR3, the DNA is TGTGCCAGCACCCCCGGACGCCTTTTGGATGAGCAGTTCTTC.

By its share, this clonotype is medium-sized. The rearrangement joins TRBV20-1 to TRBJ2-1; 8 positions agree with TRBD2. The V and J ends lost 1 base and 7 bases, in that order; junction bases with no gene match: 9. This CDR3 is 15 amino acids long. CDR1 is DFQATT, CDR2 SNEGSKA, per germline (reference sequence). CDR3 sequence: CSARVGRGAGNEQFF. In DNA form, the CDR3 reads TGCAGTGCTAGAGTCGGGCGGGGGGCTGGTAATGAGCAGTTCTTC.

The chain combines TRBV20-1 with TRBJ1-5; 7 nucleotides align to TRBD1. The CDR3 extends over 16 amino acids. CDR1 DFQATT and CDR2 SNEGSKA come from the germline V gene (reference sequence). The V and J ends lost 0 bases and 3 bases, in that order; junction bases with no gene match: 8. The CDR3 sequence is CSARDLGQPNNQPQHF. CDR3 DNA sequence: TGCAGTGCTAGAGATTTGGGACAGCCAAACAATCAGCCCCAGCATTTT.

In this sample, this clonotype turned up many times. This chain uses TRBV6-5 with TRBJ1-6, with D perhaps TRBD1 (5 bases). In germline, CDR1 is MNHEY, CDR2 SVGAGI. Trimming left V 6 bases short and J 4 bases short, with 16 bases between. CDR3 length: 16 residues. DNA for the CDR3: TGTGCCAGCAGAACACTACTCGGGGGTTATAATTCACCCCTCCACTTT. Translated, it gives CASRTLLGGYNSPLHF.

This clonotype was observed a handful of times. This sequence joins TRBV20-1 and TRBJ2-7, with D hard to call. Trimming took 5 bases from V and 1 from J, leaving 12 bases between them. This CDR3 has 13 amino acids. Germline CDR1 and CDR2: DFQATT and SNEGSKA (reference sequence). The CDR3: CSAPSVNSYEQYF. DNA for the CDR3: TGCAGTGCTCCCAGCGTCAATTCCTACGAGCAGTACTTC.

This clonotype was detected only a few times. The V call is TRBV5-1, the J call TRBJ1-5; TRBD1 might be the D (6 bases). Germline assignment: CDR1 SGHRS and CDR2 YFSETQ. The CDR3 consists of 15 residues. V lost 0 bases to trimming and J lost 2 bases, with 9 bases between them. The CDR3 here is CASSLEGGRNQPQHF. CDR3 nucleotide sequence: TGCGCCAGCAGCTTGGAAGGGGGACGCAATCAGCCCCAGCATTTT.

In its sample, this clonotype was seen a few times. This chain links TRBV12-3 or TRBV12-4 with TRBJ2-7, with a weak D call TRBD1 (5 bases). Trimming stripped 5 bases from V and 5 bases from J, with 7 bases between. The CDR3 totals 11 residues. The CDR3 loop reads CASSIGDEQYF. The CDR3 coding sequence is TGTGCCAGCAGTATAGGGGACGAGCAGTACTTC.

The chain recombines TRBV6-1 with TRBJ2-1; 12 nucleotides match TRBD2. CDR3 length: 16 amino acids. V was clipped by 3 bases and J by 7 bases; unmatched bases: 7. The germline CDR1 and CDR2 sequences are MNHNS and SASEGT. In DNA, the CDR3 is TGTGCCAGCAGTGACCTGTGGACTAGCGGGACTAATGAGCAGTTCTTC. It yields the protein CASSDLWTSGTNEQFF.

The chain employs TRBV4-3 and TRBJ1-6, with 10 bases lining up with TRBD1. This CDR3 comprises 16 residues. Trimming took 0 bases from V and 13 from J; bases not matched to a gene: 9. Germline CDR1 is LGHNA and CDR2 is YSLEER. CDR3: CASSQDLGDRGMPLHF. In DNA form, the CDR3 reads TGCGCCAGCAGCCAAGATCTGGGGGACAGGGGCATGCCCCTCCACTTT.

This sequence joins TRBV7-8 and TRBJ1-2, with 7 bases lining up with TRBD1. This CDR3 is built from 13 residues. Germline CDR1 reads SGHVS; CDR2 reads FQNEAQ. V gave up 5 bases and J gave up 2 bases; unmatched junction bases: 2. CDR3 residues: CASSRTGNYGYTF. Written as DNA, the CDR3 is TGTGCCAGCAGCCGGACAGGAAACTATGGCTACACCTTC.

This clonotype is judged large. The chain employs TRBV18 and TRBJ2-3, with D tentatively TRBD2 (5 bases). Trimming cost V 4 bases and J 2 bases, with 7 bases left between them. This CDR3 is 13 amino acids long. Per the germline V gene, CDR1 is KGHSH and CDR2 is LQKENI. For the CDR3, the DNA is TGTGCCAGCTCACAGCGGTTCACAGATACGCAGTATTTT. Translating it yields CASSQRFTDTQYF.

The V call is TRBV7-2, the J call TRBJ2-3; D is ambiguous. Germline V gene data show CDR1 as SGHTA and CDR2 as FQGNSA. The CDR3 covers 15 residues. V lost 5 bases and J 1 base, leaving 13 bases between the germline ends. The CDR3 DNA sequence: TGTGCCAGCAGCCTCTGGGTAGTGGGCACAGATACGCAGTATTTT. Its translation: CASSLWVVGTDTQYF.

The chain couples TRBV27 to TRBJ2-7, with D unresolved. Trimming took 10 bases from V and 1 from J, leaving 14 bases between them. The germline V gene has CDR1 MNHEY and CDR2 SMNVEV (reference sequence). The CDR3 length is 13 residues. Here the CDR3 DNA reads TGTGCCACCCGCCGGGCCCCTTCCTACGAGCAGTACTTC. The encoded protein is CATRRAPSYEQYF.

This sequence joins TRBV7-2 and TRBJ2-3; D is ambiguous. CDR3 size: 13 residues. CDR1 and CDR2 (germline): SGHTA, FQGNSA. The V gene lost 5 bases and the J gene lost 5 bases, with 11 bases spanning the gap. The CDR3: CASSLRVRDTQYF. The DNA for the CDR3 is TGTGCCAGCAGCCTACGGGTGAGAGATACGCAGTATTTT.

In this sample, this clonotype turned up a few times. The chain carries TRBV4-3 and TRBJ1-2; D gene ambiguous. Per germline, CDR1 LGHNA and CDR2 YSLEER. Trimming cost V 0 bases and J 3 bases, with 8 bases left between them. This CDR3 region has 14 residues. The CDR3 loop is CASSQDDRHYGYTF. The CDR3 nucleotides read TGCGCCAGCAGCCAAGATGACCGGCACTATGGCTACACCTTC.

This clonotype has a handful of counts. V and J are TRBV20-1 and TRBJ1-1, with no clear D. Between the trimmed V and J ends, which lost 5 bases and 2 bases, there was a span of 9 bases. Germline CDR1 and CDR2: DFQATT and SNEGSKA (reference sequence). The CDR3 has 12 residues. In DNA, the CDR3 is TGCAGTGCTCCCATTTTAAACACTGAAGCTTTCTTT. Translation gives CSAPILNTEAFF.

This rearrangement joins TRBV7-9 to TRBJ2-5; D is possibly TRBD1 or TRBD2 (6 bases each). CDR3 length: 15 residues. V gave up 4 bases and J gave up 4 bases, with 16 bases separating them. Germline-derived CDR1 and CDR2 are SEHNR and FQNEAQ (reference sequence). The CDR3 region is CASSSYREVVETQYF. The CDR3 DNA follows: TGTGCCAGCAGCTCTTACAGGGAGGTTGTAGAGACCCAGTACTTC. The full variable domain, with the rest looked up from reference TRBV7-9 and TRBJ2-5, is DTGVSQNPRHKITKRGQNVTFRCDPISEHNRLYWYRQTLGQGPEFLTYFQNEAQLEKSRLLSDRFSAERPKGSFSTLEIQRTEQGDSAMYLCASSSYREVVETQYFGPGTRLLVL.

The chain couples TRBV5-1 to TRBJ2-5; D may be TRBD1 or TRBD2 (5 bases each). Germline values: CDR1 SGHRS, CDR2 YFSETQ. The CDR3 runs to 14 residues. Trimming took off 7 bases at V and 7 bases at J, with 20 bases between the two ends. CDR3 nucleotides: TGCGCCAGCGGATCCGACAGACTAACAGGGACCCAGTACTTC. Translation gives CASGSDRLTGTQYF.

This clonotype occurred a few times. The J gene is TRBJ1-2, the V gene TRBV12-3 or TRBV12-4; TRBD1 is a possible D gene (6 bases). The V gene lost 4 bases and the J gene lost 4 bases, with 28 bases spanning the gap. This CDR3 has 19 amino acids. CDR3 nucleotides: TGTGCCAGCAGTTCAACAGACAAAGGGACAAGGGGAAACATCTATGGCTACACCTTC. This gives the protein CASSSTDKGTRGNIYGYTF.

The CDR3 here is CASSTLEVQVNEQFF. The CDR3 DNA is TGCGCCAGCAGCACCCTAGAGGTACAAGTCAATGAGCAGTTCTTC. This chain joins TRBV5-1 and TRBJ2-1; D uncertain. Trimming removed 4 bases from V and 6 bases from J, with 17 bases in between. This CDR3 contains 15 residues. Germline-derived CDR1 and CDR2 are SGHRS and YFSETQ.